The sequence of this TCR beta chain was determined in a study of blood T cells in healthy people across ages. Study observations and caveats: What prevented conclusive comparison of naive and antigen-experienced cells was that PBMCs were unsorted.

The CDR3 sequence is 13 residues long. Trimming took off 2 bases at V and 1 base at J, with 8 bases between the two ends. Germline V gives CDR1 DFQATT, CDR2 SNEGSKA (reference sequence). As concerns this clonotype: The antigen remains undetermined.

Every donor contributed roughly 11 milliliters of peripheral blood by blood draw. PBMCs, at least 6.5 million per sample, were isolated. Extracted total RNA amounted to at least 6 micrograms for each sample. The use of a sample-barcoded 5' primer and a J-beta primer mix characterized a second PCR of about 6 to 11 cycles. MiXCR was run by TCRdb on the 5' RACE reads, yielding one entry per CDR3 protein. The sample lists approximately 770,000 distinct CDR3 sequences, roughly 64% occurring once. The TCR was taken from a man in his thirties or forties in good health. This chain links TRBV20-1 with TRBJ2-5; possibly TRBD2 for D (6 bases). The specimen was blood. Here the CDR3 DNA reads TGCAGTGCTAGACCGGGACTCCAAGAGACCCAGTACTTC. As protein: CSARPGLQETQYF.